Shown below are 28 T cell receptor beta chains from a single sample sequenced in a study of siplizumab effects on memory and regulatory T cells. Profiling relied on immunoSEQ multiplex PCR, and the TCRdb table lists in-frame clones only, not all of them. The top ten hold 1% to 1.5% of the sample, which has about 100,000 clones, 94% seen once. Sequencing used non-Treg CD4+ T cells sorted from blood. The receptors stem from a human donor in good health.

V usage is TRBV5-1 and J usage is TRBJ2-3; TRBD2 aligns across 8 bases. Trimming cost V 0 bases and J 6 bases; bases outside gene matches: 9. The CDR3 is 16 residues long. Germline CDR1 and CDR2: SGHRS and YFSETQ. In nucleotides, the CDR3 is TGCGCCAGCAGCTTGGCCGCGGGAGGCACTGCGGATACGCAGTATTTT. Translating it yields CASSLAAGGTADTQYF.

The chain uses TRBV7-8 and TRBJ1-6; D uncertain. V shed 2 bases and J shed 5 bases, with 10 bases lying between them. Germline V gene sequence: CDR1 SGHVS, CDR2 FQNEAQ. This CDR3 has 15 residues. CDR3 protein: CASSLIRGDNSPLHF. DNA for the CDR3: TGTGCCAGCAGCTTAATCCGGGGAGATAATTCACCCCTCCACTTT.

This rearrangement joins TRBV19 to TRBJ2-2; TRBD1 agrees at 9 bases. Germline V lookup: CDR1 LNHDA, CDR2 SQIVND (reference sequence). The J segment lost 3 bases and the V segment lost 5 bases, leaving 4 bases of the junction unmatched. The CDR3 contains 15 residues. This chain's CDR3 is CASSRQGVDTGELFF. DNA of the CDR3: TGTGCCAGTAGTCGACAGGGGGTGGACACCGGGGAGCTGTTTTTT.

V is TRBV2 and J is TRBJ1-5; no definite D call. V was cut by 8 bases and J by 0 bases, with 5 bases left in between. Germline assignment: CDR1 SNHLY and CDR2 FYNNEI. The CDR3 length is 12 residues. As DNA, the CDR3 is TGTGCCAGCGACGATAGCAATCAGCCCCAGCATTTT. Translated: CASDDSNQPQHF.

The chain links TRBV6-6 to TRBJ2-7; D gene unclear. With 5 bases removed from V and 3 bases from J, the gap between germline ends came to 11 bases. Germline lookup yields CDR1 MNHNY and CDR2 SVGAGI (reference sequence). CDR3 length equals 13 residues. This CDR3 reads CASSTEVNYEQYF. Here the CDR3 DNA reads TGTGCCAGCAGTACCGAAGTGAACTACGAGCAGTACTTC.

The CDR3 spells CASWPANTGELFF. CDR3 DNA sequence: TGTGCCAGCTGGCCAGCGAACACCGGGGAGCTGTTTTTT. The J gene is TRBJ2-2, the V gene TRBV6-5; D remains unclear. The CDR3 has 13 amino acids. The V and J ends lost 8 bases and 0 bases respectively, with 7 bases between them. The germline CDR1 and CDR2 sequences are MNHEY and SVGAGI.

CDR3 loop: CASSLATYGEAFF. The DNA of the CDR3 is TGTGCCAGCAGCTTAGCCACCTACGGGGAAGCTTTCTTT. The chain joins TRBV5-5 to TRBJ1-1; unclear D gene. Germline V gives CDR1 SGHKS, CDR2 YYEKEE (reference sequence). The length of the CDR3 is 13 residues. V lost 2 bases to trimming and J lost 8 bases, with 13 bases between them.

CDR3: CATSRPEIPNYGYTF. CDR3 nucleotides: TGTGCCACCAGCAGGCCAGAGATTCCTAACTATGGCTACACCTTC. The J gene is TRBJ1-2, the V gene TRBV15; D is unclear. Trimming cost V 3 bases and J 0 bases, with 11 bases left between them. This CDR3 has 15 amino acids. CDR1 is LNHNV and CDR2 is YYDKDF in the germline V gene (reference sequence).

CDR3 protein: CASSDRAGFNEQFF. The CDR3, as DNA: TGTGCCAGCAGTGACCGGGCCGGGTTCAATGAGCAGTTCTTC. The rearrangement uses TRBV6-1 and TRBJ2-1; unclear D gene. The V end lost 3 bases, the J end lost 6 bases, and 12 bases lay between the germline ends. The CDR3 is 14 amino acids. The germline CDR1 and CDR2 sequences are MNHNS and SASEGT.

V gene TRBV21-1 combines with J gene TRBJ1-4. TRBV21-1 is an annotated pseudogene. This CDR3 has 15 amino acids. The CDR3 loop reads CASSPKRRTNEKLFF. The CDR3 DNA reads as TGTGCCAGCAGCCCCAAAAGGCGAACTAATGAAAAACTGTTTTTT.

This clone was recorded a few times. This chain joins TRBV2 and TRBJ2-2; no reliable D call. V lost 5 bases, J lost 6 bases, and 13 bases lay in between. CDR3 length: 14 residues. Germline V lookup: CDR1 SNHLY, CDR2 FYNNEI. CDR3 nucleotide sequence: TGTGCCAGCAGTAGCGACCTCTTTCCCGGGGAGCTGTTTTTT. The encoded protein is CASSSDLFPGELFF.

This sequence joins TRBV9 and TRBJ1-4, with D possibly matching TRBD1 (5 bases). The CDR3 is 15 amino acids. Germline V lookup: CDR1 SGDLS, CDR2 YYNGEE. Trimming shortened V by 3 bases and J by 3 bases, and 12 bases separated the two germline ends. CDR3 protein: CASSERTGANEKLFF. CDR3 bases: TGTGCCAGCAGCGAGAGGACGGGGGCTAATGAAAAACTGTTTTTT.

The chain has TRBV5-5 and TRBJ2-7; the match to TRBD1 covers 8 bases. The CDR3 is 14 amino acids. Unmatched junction bases numbered 5, after V lost 4 bases and J lost 2 bases. Per germline, CDR1 SGHKS and CDR2 YYEKEE (reference sequence). The CDR3 loop is CASSARTGTYEQYF. CDR3 sequence (DNA): TGTGCCAGCAGCGCCAGGACAGGGACCTACGAGCAGTACTTC.

V usage is TRBV7-3 and J usage is TRBJ2-1; D is tentatively TRBD1 or TRBD2 (6 bases each). Deletions cut 0 bases from V and 0 bases from J, with 9 bases between. CDR1 is SGHTA and CDR2 is FQGTGA in the germline V gene. The CDR3 is made up of 16 amino acids. CDR3 coding DNA: TGTGCCAGCAGCTTAACAGGGGGGCGCTCCTACAATGAGCAGTTCTTC. Translating gives CASSLTGGRSYNEQFF.

This clone was found once. The chain has TRBV5-1 and TRBJ2-5; 9 bases align to TRBD1. The CDR3 runs 16 residues. Trimming at V came to 4 bases and at J to 5 bases, leaving 12 bases not matched to a gene. Germline CDR1 and CDR2: SGHRS and YFSETQ. The CDR3 sequence is CASSAGTGPSGETQYF. As DNA, the CDR3 is TGCGCCAGCAGCGCCGGGACAGGGCCCTCCGGGGAGACCCAGTACTTC.

V gene TRBV27 combines with J gene TRBJ2-3; D not resolved. The CDR3 is made up of 16 amino acids. CDR1 is MNHEY and CDR2 is SMNVEV in the germline V gene (reference sequence). The V and J ends lost 2 bases and 2 bases respectively, with 14 bases between them. This CDR3 reads CASSLQRPLFTDTQYF. DNA of the CDR3: TGTGCCAGCAGTTTACAGCGACCGCTCTTCACAGATACGCAGTATTTT.

This sequence joins TRBV5-6 and TRBJ1-5, with 12 bases matching TRBD1. Trimming cost V 4 bases and J 2 bases; bases outside gene matches: 7. This CDR3 is built from 17 residues. Germline assignment: CDR1 SGHDT and CDR2 YYEEEE. CDR3 coding DNA: TGTGCCAGCAGCCGGGACAGGGGGCGGGGTGGCAATCAGCCCCAGCATTTT. Protein: CASSRDRGRGGNQPQHF.

This clone has just one count. The genes are TRBV4-1 and TRBJ2-4; D not certain. Germline values: CDR1 MGHRA, CDR2 YSYEKL. Trimming took off 0 bases at V and 16 bases at J, with 4 bases between the two ends. The CDR3 consists of 9 residues. The CDR3 sequence: CASSQERYF. CDR3 sequence (DNA): TGCGCCAGCAGCCAAGAACGATACTTC.

The gene calls are TRBV28 and TRBJ1-2; D ambiguous. CDR3 length: 14 amino acids. Trimming took off 6 bases at V and 3 bases at J, with 14 bases between the two ends. Germline V gives CDR1 MDHEN, CDR2 SYDVKM. The CDR3 sequence is CASSFQKTHYGYTF. The CDR3 region has the DNA TGTGCCAGCAGCTTTCAGAAAACCCACTATGGCTACACCTTC.

J is TRBJ1-2 and V is TRBV10-3; D remains ambiguous. Germline CDR1 reads ENHRY; CDR2 reads SYGVKD. This CDR3 has 15 residues. With 0 bases removed from V and 3 bases from J, the gap between germline ends came to 11 bases. This CDR3 is CAISESASPDYGYTF. CDR3 nucleotides: TGTGCCATCAGTGAGTCGGCATCCCCTGACTATGGCTACACCTTC.

The CDR3 sequence is CASSLVPLAGAETQYF. The CDR3, as DNA: TGTGCCAGCAGCTTAGTCCCTCTAGCGGGAGCGGAGACCCAGTACTTC. This chain links TRBV7-2 with TRBJ2-5; 10 bases match TRBD2. The CDR3 sequence is 16 residues long. From germline, CDR1 is SGHTA and CDR2 FQGNSA. The J segment lost 5 bases and the V segment lost 1 base, leaving 7 bases of the junction unmatched.

The chain couples TRBV5-4 to TRBJ2-1; 14 bases map to TRBD2. There are 18 residues in the CDR3. From germline, CDR1 is SGHNT and CDR2 YYREEE (reference sequence). The V and J ends lost 4 bases and 0 bases, in that order; junction bases with no gene match: 6. The CDR3 bases are TGTGCCAGCAGCCGCGCGGGGACTAGCGGGAGCTCCTACAATGAGCAGTTCTTC. Translation gives CASSRAGTSGSSYNEQFF. Together with reference TRBV5-4 and TRBJ2-1, the CDR3 gives the full variable domain: ETGVTQSPTHLIKTRGQQVTLRCSSQSGHNTVSWYQQALGQGPQFIFQYYREEENGRGNFPPRFSGLQFPNYSSELNVNALELDDSALYLCASSRAGTSGSSYNEQFFGPGTRLTVL.

This chain connects TRBV5-1 to TRBJ2-5; D may be TRBD1 or TRBD2 (5 bases each). The CDR3 loop spans 14 amino acids. Looked up from germline, CDR1 is SGHRS and CDR2 is YFSETQ. With 3 bases removed from V and 5 bases from J, the gap between germline ends came to 14 bases. This chain's CDR3 is CASSWDPSAETQYF. DNA for the CDR3: TGCGCCAGCAGCTGGGACCCTTCCGCGGAGACCCAGTACTTC.

The V gene is TRBV7-6, the J gene TRBJ2-3, with D unresolved. The V and J ends lost 1 base and 5 bases respectively, with 7 bases between them. Looked up from germline, CDR1 is SGHVS and CDR2 is FNYEAQ. The CDR3 covers 13 residues. CDR3 bases: TGTGCCAGCAGCTTAGTGCTGGAAGATACGCAGTATTTT. Residues: CASSLVLEDTQYF.

The gene calls are TRBV27 and TRBJ2-3; 7 bases map to TRBD2. This CDR3 is 16 amino acids long. Per the germline V gene, CDR1 is MNHEY and CDR2 is SMNVEV (reference sequence). V gave up 4 bases and J gave up 6 bases; unmatched junction bases: 13. The CDR3 spells CASSSLLKAGKDTQYF. The CDR3 nucleotides read TGTGCCAGCAGTTCCCTTTTAAAAGCGGGAAAGGATACGCAGTATTTT.

The gene calls are TRBV12-5 and TRBJ2-4, with TRBD2 identical over 13 bases. Per germline, CDR1 LGHNT and CDR2 FRNRAP. The V and J ends lost 1 base and 1 base, in that order; junction bases with no gene match: 22. CDR3 length equals 24 residues. In DNA form, the CDR3 reads TGTGCTAGTGGTTTGGCACCTAAAGACGCCGGGACTAGCGGGGAACTTCGCGCCAAAAACATTCAGTACTTC. It translates to CASGLAPKDAGTSGELRAKNIQYF.

In its sample, this clone was seen a few times. The rearrangement joins TRBV29-1 to TRBJ1-1; D gene unclear. Germline V gene data show CDR1 as SQVTM and CDR2 as ANQGSEA. V lost 6 bases, J lost 0 bases, and 5 bases lay in between. The CDR3 totals 11 residues. The CDR3 here is CSVTVNTEAFF. The CDR3 region has the DNA TGCAGCGTCACAGTGAACACTGAAGCTTTCTTT.

The chain combines TRBV5-6 with TRBJ2-1; no definite D call. V was clipped by 3 bases and J by 9 bases, with 7 bases between them. The CDR3 consists of 11 residues. Germline assignment: CDR1 SGHDT and CDR2 YYEEEE. The CDR3 DNA reads as TGTGCCAGCAGCTGGACCGGTGAGCAGTTCTTC. As protein: CASSWTGEQFF.